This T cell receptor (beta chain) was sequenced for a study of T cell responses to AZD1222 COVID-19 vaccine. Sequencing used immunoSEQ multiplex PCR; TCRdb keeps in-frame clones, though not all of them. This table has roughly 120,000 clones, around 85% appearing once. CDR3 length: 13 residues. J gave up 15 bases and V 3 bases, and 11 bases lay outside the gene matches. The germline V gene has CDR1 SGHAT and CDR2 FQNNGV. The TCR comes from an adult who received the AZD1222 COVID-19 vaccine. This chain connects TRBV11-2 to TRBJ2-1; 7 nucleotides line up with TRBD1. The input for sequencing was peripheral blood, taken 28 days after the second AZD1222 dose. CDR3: CASSFTGALGAFF. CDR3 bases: TGTGCCAGCAGCTTTACAGGGGCCTTGGGCGCGTTCTTC.